The clone carrying this T cell receptor beta chain has a count of ten or more. With 2 bases removed from V and 4 bases from J, the gap between germline ends came to 11 bases. Germline values: CDR1 MNHEY, CDR2 SVGAGI. The CDR3 runs to 14 residues. TCRdb re-analysed the reads in MiXCR, keeping a single row per CDR3 protein. The table shows some 600,000 distinct CDR3 sequences, with less than 25% occurring only once. The sample belongs to a study of T cell repertoires in cytomegalovirus infection. Sequencing was performed on CD8+ T cells from PBMCs. The receptor was derived from a human donor in good health (CMV status not recorded). Some clones in this sample may be carry-over from other donors' samples. This chain joins TRBV6-5 and TRBJ1-2, with D unresolved. The CDR3, as DNA: TGTGCCAGCAGTTACGGGCGTGGAGCCTATGGCTACACCTTC. Its translation: CASSYGRGAYGYTF.